Following are 21 T cell receptor beta chains from one sample sequenced in a study of T cell responses to AZD1222 COVID-19 vaccine (dated by TCRdb to the early 2020s). Reading the label with the study, this specimen's time point is: baseline before first vaccination. The method behind the library was the immunoSEQ multiplex PCR assay. TCRdb mirrors the immuneACCESS table, restricted to in-frame sequences. Some clones are absent from its copies; in checked studies, under half trace to an unresolved V gene, and the reason for the others is unknown. Recorded for this sample are some 120,000 clones; about 90% of them occurred a single time. The ten largest make up 0.85% to 1.3% of the sample. The starting material was peripheral blood, obtained on day 0 of AZD1222 vaccination. The source is an adult in good health.

This sequence joins TRBV2 and TRBJ1-1, with D possibly being TRBD1 (5 bases). The V gene's germline CDR1 is SNHLY and CDR2 FYNNEI. Trimming left V 8 bases short and J 1 base short, with 17 bases between. The CDR3 has 15 amino acids. CDR3 loop: CASGRGDYWNTEAFF. The CDR3 DNA sequence: TGTGCCAGCGGCCGGGGGGACTATTGGAACACTGAAGCTTTCTTT.

The genes are TRBV6-5 and TRBJ2-3; 10 nucleotides match TRBD1. This CDR3 has 15 residues. CDR1 MNHEY and CDR2 SVGAGI come from the germline V gene. V shed 6 bases, J shed 1 base, and the junction held 4 bases outside the gene matches. The CDR3 loop is CASRDRGAGTDTQYF. CDR3 DNA sequence: TGTGCCAGCAGGGACAGGGGGGCGGGCACAGATACGCAGTATTTT.

The rearrangement uses TRBV18 and TRBJ1-1; D is uncertain. The CDR3 is made up of 15 amino acids. Germline loops: CDR1 KGHSH, CDR2 LQKENI. With 4 bases removed from V and 0 bases from J, the gap between germline ends came to 12 bases. CDR3 nucleotides: TGTGCCAGCTCACAAAAACAAAGGATGAACACTGAAGCTTTCTTT. Translated: CASSQKQRMNTEAFF. Variable domain in full (rest from reference TRBV18 and TRBJ1-1): NAGVMQNPRHLVRRRGQEARLRCSPMKGHSHVYWYRQLPEEGLKFMVYLQKENIIDESGMPKERFSAEFPKEGPSILRIQQVVRGDSAAYFCASSQKQRMNTEAFFGQGTRLTVV.

V usage is TRBV5-1 and J usage is TRBJ1-2; the D gene is possibly TRBD1 (6 bases). Germline-derived CDR1 and CDR2 are SGHRS and YFSETQ. The length of the CDR3 is 13 residues. V was pared by 2 bases and J by 4 bases, with 9 bases between. In nucleotides, the CDR3 is TGCGCCAGCAGCTTAACACAGGGCTATGGCTACACCTTC. This gives the protein CASSLTQGYGYTF.

The genes are TRBV11-2 and TRBJ2-1; weak D call: TRBD1 (5 bases). The CDR3 runs 14 residues. CDR1 and CDR2 (germline): SGHAT, FQNNGV. Trimming took 2 bases from V and 8 from J, leaving 13 bases between them. The CDR3: CASSLRQGWYEQFF. The CDR3 coding sequence is TGTGCCAGCAGCTTACGGCAGGGTTGGTATGAGCAGTTCTTC.

The rearrangement links TRBV7-2 to TRBJ2-5; no clear D gene. The CDR3 length is 14 residues. V gave up 1 base and J gave up 2 bases, with 8 bases separating them. CDR1 SGHTA and CDR2 FQGNSA come from the germline V gene. The CDR3 loop reads CASSLGTRQETQYF. In nucleotides, the CDR3 is TGTGCCAGCAGCTTAGGCACCCGACAAGAGACCCAGTACTTC.

J is TRBJ2-3 and V is TRBV10-3; TRBD2 agrees at 7 bases. The CDR3 runs 16 residues. The V gene's germline CDR1 is ENHRY and CDR2 SYGVKD. J gave up 4 bases and V 0 bases, and 7 bases lay outside the gene matches. The CDR3 is CAISESRGGRADTQYF. For the CDR3, the DNA is TGTGCCATCAGTGAGTCGAGGGGCGGGAGAGCAGATACGCAGTATTTT.

J is TRBJ2-2 and V is TRBV2; the match to TRBD1 covers 8 bases. V lost 3 bases and J lost 4; bases outside the gene matches: 10. The CDR3 covers 17 residues. From germline, CDR1 is SNHLY and CDR2 FYNNEI. Written as DNA, the CDR3 is TGTGCCAGCAGTGATTCTAGAGCAGGGGGCGGCACCGGGGAGCTGTTTTTT. It translates to CASSDSRAGGGTGELFF.

The chain uses TRBV6-5 and TRBJ1-1, with D tentatively TRBD1 (5 bases). The CDR3 totals 14 residues. V was cut by 7 bases and J by 4 bases, with 16 bases left in between. From germline, CDR1 is MNHEY and CDR2 SVGAGI. The CDR3 nucleotides read TGTGCCAGCACCAACAGCGGGGGTACCACTGAAGCTTTCTTT. Encoded protein: CASTNSGGTTEAFF.

The chain carries TRBV19 and TRBJ1-6; 9 bases match TRBD1. V dropped 6 bases and J dropped 4; count of bases not matched to a gene: 4. Germline V lookup: CDR1 LNHDA, CDR2 SQIVND (reference sequence). The CDR3 has 15 residues. CDR3 in amino acids: CASRQGAWYNSPLHF. CDR3 coding DNA: TGTGCCAGTAGACAGGGGGCTTGGTATAATTCACCCCTCCACTTT.

This clone was detected once. CDR3 loop: CASSFRQGLPQETQYF. The CDR3 region has the DNA TGTGCCAGCAGCTTTCGACAGGGGCTACCCCAAGAGACCCAGTACTTC. This rearrangement joins TRBV7-8 to TRBJ2-5, with 8 nucleotides matching TRBD1. The CDR3 runs 16 residues. The germline V gene encodes CDR1 SGHVS and CDR2 FQNEAQ. Germline trimming cut 3 bases from V and 1 base from J; bases unmatched to any gene: 7.

This rearrangement joins TRBV6-1 to TRBJ1-3, with D unresolved. Germline CDR1 MNHNS, CDR2 SASEGT. The CDR3 extends over 14 amino acids. V was trimmed by 3 bases and J by 1 base, leaving 7 bases between them. CDR3 bases: TGTGCCAGCAGTGATTGGTTTTCTGGAAACACCATATATTTT. Amino acids: CASSDWFSGNTIYF.

The genes are TRBV10-3 and TRBJ1-1, with D unresolved. The germline V gene encodes CDR1 ENHRY and CDR2 SYGVKD. This CDR3 contains 13 residues. Trimming left V 4 bases short and J 5 bases short, with 11 bases between. In DNA form, the CDR3 reads TGTGCCATCAGTGCGGAGAGGGAAACTGAAGCTTTCTTT. Translating gives CAISAERETEAFF.

This chain joins TRBV2 and TRBJ1-5; 8 bases fit TRBD1. The CDR3 extends over 15 amino acids. CDR1 and CDR2 (germline): SNHLY, FYNNEI. The V segment lost 4 bases and the J segment 5 bases; nucleotides outside the gene matches: 7. CDR3 sequence (DNA): TGTGCCAGCAGTGGAGCTACAGGGGGGGATCAGCCCCAGCATTTT. Protein sequence: CASSGATGGDQPQHF.

Here the CDR3 reads CARRGVISYGYTF. The DNA of the CDR3 is TGTGCCAGGCGGGGCGTTATCAGTTATGGCTACACCTTC. The V call is TRBV28, the J call TRBJ1-2; maybe TRBD1 (5 bases). There are 13 residues in the CDR3. Trimming cost V 9 bases and J 5 bases, with 16 bases left between them. Germline V CDR1 and CDR2: MDHEN, SYDVKM.

This clone appeared a single time. This chain joins TRBV18 and TRBJ1-1; D call uncertain. V lost 3 bases and J 4 bases, leaving 9 bases between the germline ends. Germline V gene sequence: CDR1 KGHSH, CDR2 LQKENI. The length of the CDR3 is 13 residues. The CDR3 coding sequence is TGTGCCAGCTCACCGACGGTAAGCACTGAAGCTTTCTTT. This sequence encodes CASSPTVSTEAFF.

The chain uses TRBV7-3 and TRBJ2-2, with TRBD2 matching 7 bases. This CDR3 spans 15 amino acids. Germline values: CDR1 SGHTA, CDR2 FQGTGA. J was trimmed by 5 bases and V by 4 bases; bases with no gene match: 7. The CDR3 region is CASSSSRGGTGELFF. The DNA of the CDR3 is TGTGCCAGCAGCTCCAGCCGGGGAGGGACCGGGGAGCTGTTTTTT.

V and J are TRBV12-3 or TRBV12-4 and TRBJ1-6; no clear D gene. V lost 7 bases to trimming and J lost 0 bases, with 1 base between them. The CDR3 has 12 residues. The CDR3 DNA reads TGTGCCAGCACCTCCTATAATTCACCCCTCCACTTT. Protein sequence: CASTSYNSPLHF.

Note on this clone: An end of the junction does not agree with germline; a read error may underlie this. The chain joins TRBV7-8 to TRBJ2-5; TRBD2 matches at 8 bases. Germline CDR1 reads SGHVS; CDR2 reads FQNEAQ. The CDR3 loop spans 14 amino acids. In DNA form, the CDR3 reads TGTGCCAGCAGCGAGGGACTAGGGGGAGAGGCCCAGTACTTC. Translated: CASSEGLGGEAQYF.

The V call is TRBV29-1, the J call TRBJ1-6; D unresolved. This CDR3 contains 14 residues. The V gene lost 5 bases and the J gene lost 5 bases, with 13 bases spanning the gap. Germline CDR1 is SQVTM and CDR2 is ANQGSEA. CDR3 sequence (DNA): TGCAGCGTTCGCGAGGGTTGGGATAATTCACCCCTCCACTTT. This gives the protein CSVREGWDNSPLHF.

The V call is TRBV6-5, the J call TRBJ2-5; 7 nucleotides match TRBD2. V gave up 6 bases and J gave up 5 bases; unmatched junction bases: 12. In germline, CDR1 is MNHEY, CDR2 SVGAGI. The CDR3 has 15 residues. CDR3 amino acids: CASRKPGAGRETQYF. DNA of the CDR3: TGTGCCAGCAGAAAGCCGGGAGCGGGGCGTGAGACCCAGTACTTC.